A selection of T cell receptor beta chains follows, all from one sample in a study of blood T cell repertoires in COVID-19. Some clones are missing from TCRdb's copy, which holds only in-frame ones; the method was immunoSEQ multiplex PCR. Among 60,000 or so clones listed, approximately 81% were seen once. Sequences were obtained from peripheral blood. Source of these receptors: a woman older than 75 with acute or convalescent COVID-19. Both conserved end residues are part of each CDR3. A D gene is named only where the DNA matches it firmly. The size entry is marked missing in some rows and otherwise reads once, few, many or a size class.

TGTGCCAGCAGTACCGGGACAGGGGGAACTTCACCCCTCCACTTT	CASSTGTGGTSPLHF	NA	TRBD1	TRBV2	TRBJ1-6
TGTGCCAGCAGTTACTCGATCCTGGGGGGTGAGACCCAGTACTTC	CASSYSILGGETQYF	NA	NA	TRBV6-5	TRBJ2-5
TGTGCCAGCAGTTTTCCGAAGAGACTAGCGGGGGACACAGATACGCAGTATTTT	CASSFPKRLAGDTDTQYF	NA	TRBD2	TRBV6-2/TRBV6-3	TRBJ2-3
TGTGCCAGCACCGGACAGGGGGAGGGCGAAGCTTTCTTT	CASTGQGEGEAFF	NA	TRBD1	TRBV7-9	TRBJ1-1
TGTGCCAGCAGTGAAGCGCTAGCGGGGGGGCGAGGAGAGACCCAGTACTTC	CASSEALAGGRGETQYF	NA	TRBD2	TRBV6-1	TRBJ2-5
TGTGCCAGTAGTAAGTCGGCGGACTATGGCTACACCTTC	CASSKSADYGYTF	NA	NA	TRBV19	TRBJ1-2
TGTGCCAGCAGTGAAGGGCCCTGGACAGAAGCTTTCTTT	CASSEGPWTEAFF	NA	NA	TRBV6-1	TRBJ1-1
TGTGCCAGCAGCTTGGTTAGGTCGGCTAGCGGGGGAAATGAGCAGTTCTTC	CASSLVRSASGGNEQFF	few	TRBD2	TRBV5-6	TRBJ2-1
TGCGCCAGCAGCTTGAGTCTAGCGGGGAGAACCAACACCGGGGAGCTGTTTTTT	CASSLSLAGRTNTGELFF	NA	TRBD2	TRBV5-1	TRBJ2-2
TGTGCCAGCAAGACAGGGGTATCCTACAATGAGCAGTTCTTC	CASKTGVSYNEQFF	NA	TRBD1	TRBV27	TRBJ2-1
TGTGCCAGCAGCCCGCAGCAGGACACCGGGGAGCTGTTTTTT	CASSPQQDTGELFF	NA	NA	TRBV4-2	TRBJ2-2
TGTGCTAGTGGTTTAACCGACAGCCCCGTCTACGAGCAGTACTTC	CASGLTDSPVYEQYF	NA	NA	TRBV12-5	TRBJ2-7
TGTGCCAGCAGCCAGTGGACAGGGGGAAATGAAAAACTGTTTTTT	CASSQWTGGNEKLFF	NA	TRBD1	TRBV3-1/TRBV3-2	TRBJ1-4
TGTGCCATCAGCGGAACAGGGACCACTGAAGCTTTCTTT	CAISGTGTTEAFF	NA	NA	TRBV10-3	TRBJ1-1
TGTGCCAGCAGCTTAGCGGGCCCACCAGATACGCAGTATTTT	CASSLAGPPDTQYF	NA	NA	TRBV7-2	TRBJ2-3
TGTGCCAGCAGCCCCCGAGGAGGACAGGACTACGAGCAGTACTTC	CASSPRGGQDYEQYF	NA	TRBD1	TRBV11-3	TRBJ2-7
TGTGCCAGCAGCCCGTCCGGACTTGTAGGCACTGAAGCTTTCTTT	CASSPSGLVGTEAFF	NA	NA	TRBV14	TRBJ1-1
TGCAGCGGGGGGACAGGGTTATGGAACACTGAAGCTTTCTTT	CSGGTGLWNTEAFF	few	TRBD1	TRBV29-1	TRBJ1-1
TGCAGCGTTGAAGGACACTTGAACACTGAAGCTTTCTTT	CSVEGHLNTEAFF	NA	NA	TRBV29-1	TRBJ1-1
TGCGCCAGCAGCTCTGGGCGGTCAACAGGGATTTATGGCTACACCTTC	CASSSGRSTGIYGYTF	NA	NA	TRBV5-1	TRBJ1-2
TGTGCCAGCAGTGAAGCCGGGGGGGGCCTATACGAGCAGTACTTC	CASSEAGGGLYEQYF	NA	TRBD2	TRBV6-1	TRBJ2-7
TGCGCCAGCAGCTCCTCGGGGGGAAGCACAGATACGCAGTATTTT	CASSSSGGSTDTQYF	NA	TRBD2	TRBV5-1	TRBJ2-3
TGTGCCAGCAGCTCCTTTGGGGGCGAGACCCAGTACTTC	CASSSFGGETQYF	NA	NA	TRBV7-2	TRBJ2-5
TGTGCCAGCAGCCCGCGGACAGCCACCGGGGAGCTGTTTTTT	CASSPRTATGELFF	NA	NA	TRBV11-2	TRBJ2-2
TGTGCCAGCAGCTTGGCCGGTGGGGGCCCTTTGGGCAATCAGCCCCAGCATTTT	CASSLAGGGPLGNQPQHF	NA	NA	TRBV5-5	TRBJ1-5
TGTGCCAGCAGCCCCACGGGTGACACTGAAGCTTTCTTT	CASSPTGDTEAFF	NA	NA	TRBV3-1/TRBV3-2	TRBJ1-1